These 14 T cell receptor beta chains were all obtained from the same sample, sequenced in a study of OX40 agonist ivuxolimab in advanced cancers. TCRdb's copy holds only in-frame clones and misses some; the assay was immunoSEQ multiplex PCR. The data contain tens of thousands of clones, more than 75% of them singletons. Sequences were derived from CD4+ or CD8+ T cells sorted from blood, sampled in a trial of the OX40 agonist ivuxolimab. These receptors came from an adult with an advanced solid tumor such as melanoma, head and neck, liver or kidney cancer.

CDR3 region: CASSGGRSTNTEAFF. The CDR3 DNA sequence: TGCGCCAGCAGCGGAGGGAGGTCGACGAACACTGAAGCTTTCTTT. J is TRBJ1-1 and V is TRBV5-1; D gene unclear. CDR3 length equals 15 residues. Trimming shortened V by 4 bases and J by 1 base, and 14 bases separated the two germline ends. The germline V gene has CDR1 SGHRS and CDR2 YFSETQ.

Of note for this clone: This sample includes further DNA sequences coding for the same CDR3. This chain connects TRBV18 to TRBJ2-5; perhaps TRBD1 as D (5 bases). CDR1 and CDR2 (germline): KGHSH, LQKENI. The CDR3 spans 14 residues. V was cut by 2 bases and J by 4 bases, with 11 bases left in between. The CDR3 here is CASSPGAQRETQYF. As DNA, the CDR3 is TGTGCCAGCTCACCAGGGGCGCAGCGAGAGACCCAGTACTTC.

The chain recombines TRBV5-5 with TRBJ1-1; no clear D. The length of the CDR3 is 12 residues. Germline values: CDR1 SGHKS, CDR2 YYEKEE (reference sequence). V shed 0 bases and J shed 8 bases, with 8 bases lying between them. The chain's CDR3 is CASSLEGAEAFF. The DNA of the CDR3 is TGTGCCAGCAGCTTGGAGGGTGCCGAAGCTTTCTTT.

This chain uses TRBV30 with TRBJ1-1; D might be TRBD1 (6 bases). Germline V lookup: CDR1 GTSNPN, CDR2 SVGIG (reference sequence). The CDR3 length is 15 residues. V lost 0 bases, J lost 4 bases, and 15 bases lay in between. Here the CDR3 DNA reads TGTGCCTGGAGTGTACCAAGGGGGACGGGCACTGAAGCTTTCTTT. Encoded protein: CAWSVPRGTGTEAFF.

The genes are TRBV5-1 and TRBJ2-5; either TRBD1 or TRBD2 may supply D (5 bases each). The V end lost 4 bases, the J end lost 5 bases, and 9 bases lay between the germline ends. Germline CDR1 and CDR2: SGHRS and YFSETQ. This CDR3 region has 12 residues. CDR3 sequence reads: CASSPEGETQYF. The CDR3 DNA is TGCGCCAGCAGCCCCGAGGGGGAGACCCAGTACTTC.

The V and J genes are TRBV5-6 and TRBJ2-5; the D call may be TRBD1 or TRBD2 (5 bases each). With 3 bases removed from V and 4 bases from J, the gap between germline ends came to 22 bases. Germline V gene lookup returns CDR1 SGHDT and CDR2 YYEEEE. The CDR3 runs to 17 residues. The CDR3 protein is CASSSFPGPEGPETQYF. For the CDR3, the DNA is TGTGCCAGCAGCTCATTCCCGGGACCCGAGGGCCCAGAGACCCAGTACTTC.

V and J are TRBV28 and TRBJ2-5; unclear D gene. The CDR3 loop spans 13 amino acids. Per germline, CDR1 MDHEN and CDR2 SYDVKM. V was cut by 2 bases and J by 7 bases, with 11 bases left in between. The CDR3 here is CASSLTFSGTQYF. The CDR3 DNA reads TGTGCCAGCAGTTTAACCTTTTCAGGGACCCAGTACTTC.

The rearrangement uses TRBV12-2 and TRBJ2-2; the table assigns TRBD2, which was not confirmed against the DNA. TRBV12-2 represents a pseudogene. CDR3 length equals 19 residues. Here the CDR3 reads CASRSGLAGGPGLVWELFF. CDR3 DNA sequence: TGTGCAAGTCGCTCCGGACTAGCGGGAGGGCCGGGTCTCGTCTGGGAGCTGTTTTTT.

The V call is TRBV6-1, the J call TRBJ2-5, with 10 bases identical to TRBD1. The CDR3 has 16 amino acids. CDR1 and CDR2 (germline): MNHNS, SASEGT. V lost 3 bases and J lost 5; bases outside the gene matches: 9. The CDR3 spells CASSEAGTGVWETQYF. The CDR3 nucleotides are TGTGCCAGCAGTGAGGCCGGGACAGGGGTGTGGGAGACCCAGTACTTC.

A note on this clone: Other DNA sequences from this sample encode an identical CDR3 as well. J is TRBJ2-5 and V is TRBV5-1; D possibly matches TRBD1 or TRBD2 (5 bases each). Germline CDR1 and CDR2: SGHRS and YFSETQ. The CDR3 has 13 amino acids. V was cut by 2 bases and J by 4 bases, with 9 bases left in between. For the CDR3, the DNA is TGCGCCAGCAGCTTTGGGGGTCGAGAGACCCAGTACTTC. It specifies CASSFGGRETQYF.

V gene TRBV14 combines with J gene TRBJ1-5; D remains unclear. CDR3 length: 12 amino acids. Germline CDR1 and CDR2: SGHDN and FVKESK. Trimming stripped 1 base from V and 9 bases from J, with 7 bases between. In DNA form, the CDR3 reads TGTGCCAGCAGCCAAGCGTCAGGGCCCCAGCATTTT. Protein sequence: CASSQASGPQHF.

The chain links TRBV5-1 to TRBJ1-1; D unclear. Trimming removed 0 bases from V and 1 base from J, with 7 bases in between. Germline V CDR1 and CDR2: SGHRS, YFSETQ. The CDR3 has 14 amino acids. CDR3 DNA: TGCGCCAGCAGCTTGGTGGCAGAGAACACTGAAGCTTTCTTT. Amino acids: CASSLVAENTEAFF.

CDR3 in DNA: TGTGCCAGCAGTTCCTTCGGGGGGGCGAGCAATCAGCCCCAGCATTTT. It encodes CASSSFGGASNQPQHF. The chain carries TRBV6-5 and TRBJ1-5; TRBD1 might be the D (6 bases). V lost 4 bases, J lost 1 base, and 14 bases lay in between. The V gene's germline CDR1 is MNHEY and CDR2 SVGAGI. There are 16 residues in the CDR3.

This chain links TRBV18 with TRBJ2-3, with a weak D call TRBD1 (6 bases). Germline CDR1 reads KGHSH; CDR2 reads LQKENI. V lost 2 bases and J lost 2, with 8 bases in between. The length of the CDR3 is 14 residues. The CDR3 nucleotides read TGTGCCAGCTCACCATGGACAGTCACAGATACGCAGTATTTT. Protein sequence: CASSPWTVTDTQYF.